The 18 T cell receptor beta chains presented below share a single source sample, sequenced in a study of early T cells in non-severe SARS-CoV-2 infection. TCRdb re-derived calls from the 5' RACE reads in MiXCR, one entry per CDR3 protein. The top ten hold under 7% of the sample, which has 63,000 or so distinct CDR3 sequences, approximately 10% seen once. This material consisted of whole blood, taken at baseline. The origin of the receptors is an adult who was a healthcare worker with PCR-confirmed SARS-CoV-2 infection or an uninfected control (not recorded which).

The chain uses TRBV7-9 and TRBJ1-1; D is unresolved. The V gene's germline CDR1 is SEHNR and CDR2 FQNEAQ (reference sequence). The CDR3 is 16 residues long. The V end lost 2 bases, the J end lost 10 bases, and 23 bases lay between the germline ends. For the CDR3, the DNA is TGTGCCAGCAGCTTACTCCGGGGAAGGGTCCCTTGGGGAGCTTTCTTT. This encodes CASSLLRGRVPWGAFF.

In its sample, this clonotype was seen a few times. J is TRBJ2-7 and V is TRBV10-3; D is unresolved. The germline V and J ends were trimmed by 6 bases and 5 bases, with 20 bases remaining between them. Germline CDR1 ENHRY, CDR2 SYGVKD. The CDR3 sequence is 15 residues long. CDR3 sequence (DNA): TGTGCCATCAGGGAAGGGATTAGCTTTAGCCACGAGCAGTACTTC. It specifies CAIREGISFSHEQYF.

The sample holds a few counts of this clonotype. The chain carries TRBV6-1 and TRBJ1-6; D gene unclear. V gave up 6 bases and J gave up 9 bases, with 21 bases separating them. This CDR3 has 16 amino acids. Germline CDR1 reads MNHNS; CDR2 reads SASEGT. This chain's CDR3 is CASSALGGAVGSPLHF. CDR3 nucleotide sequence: TGTGCCAGCAGCGCATTGGGAGGAGCGGTGGGTTCACCCCTCCACTTT.

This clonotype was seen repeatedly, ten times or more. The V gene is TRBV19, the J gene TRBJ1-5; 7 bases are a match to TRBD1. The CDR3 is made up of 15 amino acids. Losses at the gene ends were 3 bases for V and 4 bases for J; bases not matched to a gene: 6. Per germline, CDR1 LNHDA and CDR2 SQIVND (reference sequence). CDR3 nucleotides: TGTGCCAGTAGTATCTGGGGGGACAGTAATCAGCCCCAGCATTTT. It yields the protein CASSIWGDSNQPQHF.

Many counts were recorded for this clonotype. Here the CDR3 reads CASKASGIAKNIQYF. DNA for the CDR3: TGTGCCAGCAAGGCATCTGGAATAGCCAAAAACATTCAGTACTTC. The V and J genes are TRBV12-3 or TRBV12-4 and TRBJ2-4; D gene ambiguous. The V gene lost 7 bases and the J gene lost 0 bases, with 13 bases spanning the gap. The length of the CDR3 is 15 residues.

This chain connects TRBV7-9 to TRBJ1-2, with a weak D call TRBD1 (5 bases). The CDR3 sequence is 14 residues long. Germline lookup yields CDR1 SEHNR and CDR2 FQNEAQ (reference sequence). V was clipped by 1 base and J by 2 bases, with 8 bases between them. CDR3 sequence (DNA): TGTGCCAGCAGCTTAGGGGACCGAAACTATGGCTACACCTTC. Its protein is CASSLGDRNYGYTF.

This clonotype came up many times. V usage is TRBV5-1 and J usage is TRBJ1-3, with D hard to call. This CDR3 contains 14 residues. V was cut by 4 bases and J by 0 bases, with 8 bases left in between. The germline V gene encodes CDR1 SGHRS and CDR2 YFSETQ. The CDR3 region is CASSRESSGNTIYF. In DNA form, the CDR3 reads TGCGCCAGCAGCCGGGAGAGCTCTGGAAACACCATATATTTT.

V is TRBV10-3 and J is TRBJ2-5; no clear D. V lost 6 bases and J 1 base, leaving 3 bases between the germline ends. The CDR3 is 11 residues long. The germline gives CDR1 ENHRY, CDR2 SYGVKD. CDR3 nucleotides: TGTGCCATCAGAATCCAAGAGACCCAGTACTTC. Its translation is CAIRIQETQYF.

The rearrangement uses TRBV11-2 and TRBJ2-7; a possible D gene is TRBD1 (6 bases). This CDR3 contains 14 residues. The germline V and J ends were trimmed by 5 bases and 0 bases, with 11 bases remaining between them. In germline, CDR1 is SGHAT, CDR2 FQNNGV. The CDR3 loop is CASSPDSVSYEQYF. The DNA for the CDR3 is TGTGCCAGCAGCCCGGACAGTGTCTCCTACGAGCAGTACTTC.

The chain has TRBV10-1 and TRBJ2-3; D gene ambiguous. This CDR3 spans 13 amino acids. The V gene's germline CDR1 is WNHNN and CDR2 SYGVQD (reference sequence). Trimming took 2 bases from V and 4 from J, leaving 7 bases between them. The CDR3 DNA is TGCGCCAGCAGTGAGCGGGTCGCAGATACGCAGTATTTT. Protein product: CASSERVADTQYF.

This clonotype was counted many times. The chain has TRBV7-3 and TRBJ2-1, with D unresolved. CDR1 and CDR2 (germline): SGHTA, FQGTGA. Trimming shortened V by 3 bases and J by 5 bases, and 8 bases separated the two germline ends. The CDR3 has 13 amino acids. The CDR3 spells CASSFYQHNEQFF. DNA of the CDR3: TGTGCCAGCAGCTTCTACCAGCACAATGAGCAGTTCTTC.

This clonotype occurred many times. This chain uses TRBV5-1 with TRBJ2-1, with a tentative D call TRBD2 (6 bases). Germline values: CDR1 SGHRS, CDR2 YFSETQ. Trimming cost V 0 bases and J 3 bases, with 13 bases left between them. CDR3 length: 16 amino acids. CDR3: CASSLVGTGRYNEQFF. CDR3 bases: TGCGCCAGCAGCTTGGTCGGGACTGGGCGCTACAATGAGCAGTTCTTC.

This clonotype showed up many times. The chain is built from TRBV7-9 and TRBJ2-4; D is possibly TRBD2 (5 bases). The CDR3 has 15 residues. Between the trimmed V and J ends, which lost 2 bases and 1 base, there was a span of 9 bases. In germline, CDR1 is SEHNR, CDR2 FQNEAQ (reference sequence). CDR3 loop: CASSLWGEAKNIQYF. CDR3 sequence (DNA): TGTGCCAGCAGCTTATGGGGAGAGGCCAAAAACATTCAGTACTTC.

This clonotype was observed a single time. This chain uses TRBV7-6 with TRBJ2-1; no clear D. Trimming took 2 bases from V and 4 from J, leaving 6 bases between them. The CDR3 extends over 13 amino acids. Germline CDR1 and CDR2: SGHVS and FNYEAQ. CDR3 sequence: CASSLNGYNEQFF. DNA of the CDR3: TGTGCCAGCAGCTTAAATGGGTACAATGAGCAGTTCTTC.

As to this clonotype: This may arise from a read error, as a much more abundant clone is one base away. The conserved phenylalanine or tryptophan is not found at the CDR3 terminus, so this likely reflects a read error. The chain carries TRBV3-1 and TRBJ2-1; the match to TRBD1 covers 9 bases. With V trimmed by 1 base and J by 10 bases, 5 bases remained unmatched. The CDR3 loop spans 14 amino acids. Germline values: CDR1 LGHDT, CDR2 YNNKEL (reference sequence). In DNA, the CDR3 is TGTGCCAGCAGCCAAGGAGCCGGGACAGGGGAGCAGTTCATC. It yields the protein CASSQGAGTGEQFI.

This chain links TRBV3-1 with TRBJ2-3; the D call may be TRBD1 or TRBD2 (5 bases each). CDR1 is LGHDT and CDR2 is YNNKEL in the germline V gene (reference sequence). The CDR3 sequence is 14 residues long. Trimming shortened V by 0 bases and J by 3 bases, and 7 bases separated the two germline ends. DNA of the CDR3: TGTGCCAGCAGCCAAGAGTGGGGGACAGATACGCAGTATTTT. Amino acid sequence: CASSQEWGTDTQYF.

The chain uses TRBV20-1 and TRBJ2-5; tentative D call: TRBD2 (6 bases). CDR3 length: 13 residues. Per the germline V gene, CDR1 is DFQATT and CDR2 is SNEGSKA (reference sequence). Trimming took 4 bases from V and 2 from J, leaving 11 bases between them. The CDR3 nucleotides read TGCAGTGCTACAAGCGGGCTACAAGAGACCCAGTACTTC. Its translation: CSATSGLQETQYF.

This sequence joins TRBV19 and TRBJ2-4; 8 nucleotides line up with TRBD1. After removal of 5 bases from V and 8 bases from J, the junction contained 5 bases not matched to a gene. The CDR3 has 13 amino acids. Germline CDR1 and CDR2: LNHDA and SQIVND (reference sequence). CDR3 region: CASSVQGADIQYF. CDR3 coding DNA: TGTGCCAGTAGTGTGCAGGGGGCGGACATTCAGTACTTC.